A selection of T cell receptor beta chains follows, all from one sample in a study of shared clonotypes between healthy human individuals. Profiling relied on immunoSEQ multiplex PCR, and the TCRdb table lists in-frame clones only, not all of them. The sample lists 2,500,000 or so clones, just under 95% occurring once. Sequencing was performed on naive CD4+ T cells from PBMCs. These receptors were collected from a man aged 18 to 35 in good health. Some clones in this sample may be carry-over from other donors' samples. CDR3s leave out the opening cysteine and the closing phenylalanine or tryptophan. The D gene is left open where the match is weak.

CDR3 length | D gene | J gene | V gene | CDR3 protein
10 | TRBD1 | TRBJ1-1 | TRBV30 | AWAGGGTEAF
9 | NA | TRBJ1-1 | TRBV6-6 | ASSRRTKAF
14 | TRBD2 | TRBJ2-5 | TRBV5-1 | ASSALAAAVGETQY
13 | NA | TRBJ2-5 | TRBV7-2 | ASSLGLSGQETQY
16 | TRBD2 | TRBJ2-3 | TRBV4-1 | ASSQVSLAGGQGGTQY
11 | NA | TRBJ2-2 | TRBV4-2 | ASSQRNTGELF
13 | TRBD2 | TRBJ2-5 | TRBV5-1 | ASSSGLAGVETQY
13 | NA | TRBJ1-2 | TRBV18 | ASSSNRSPGNGYT
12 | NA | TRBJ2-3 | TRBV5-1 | ASSLTGVEDTQY
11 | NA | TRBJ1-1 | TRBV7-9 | ASSYTSGSEAF
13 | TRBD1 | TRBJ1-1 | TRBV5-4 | ASSLVQGANTEAF
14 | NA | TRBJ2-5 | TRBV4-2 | ASSQDRDTRLGTQY
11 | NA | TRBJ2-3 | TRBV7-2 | ASSPGWRDTQY
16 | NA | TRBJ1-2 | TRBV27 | ASSLSASGPGNYYGYT
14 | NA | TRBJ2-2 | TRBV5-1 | ASSLSVIANTGELF
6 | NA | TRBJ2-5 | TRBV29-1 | SVESGY
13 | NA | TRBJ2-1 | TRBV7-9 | ASSLVRLGYNEQF
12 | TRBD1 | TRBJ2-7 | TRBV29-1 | SVEGDRGLREQY
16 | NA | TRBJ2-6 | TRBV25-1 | ASSEVQGLRSGANVLT